A single TCR beta chain is shown here with its context. Its antigen is not yet known. It has no much larger one-base neighbor in the sample; base qualities were not kept. These reads were obtained on an Illumina NovaSeq 6000. Using 5'RACE with constant-segment primers, TCRalpha and TCRbeta cDNA libraries were constructed, with sample barcodes and unique molecular identifiers added in the process. RNA was extracted from every sample with Trizol reagent. Libraries were amplified in two PCR steps, with a second sample barcode and Illumina TruSeq adapters added in the second step. Sequencing of libraries was performed on an Illumina NovaSeq with 2 x 150 bp paired-end reads. The paper's data handling went like this. The reads were demultiplexed and collapsed into UMI-guided consensus sequences using migec v1.2.7. Using mixcr v2.1.11, the UMI consensuses were aligned to TRA and TRB V and J templates and assembled into clonotypes. Expanded or contracted clonotypes were those called significant by both edgeR and NoisET, with noise models trained on biological replicates. For edgeR calls, a false discovery rate-adjusted p below 0.01 and a log2 fold-change threshold of 1 were applied. As an exploratory analysis of dynamics, max-normalized trajectories of the 1000 most abundant clonotypes were examined with PCA combined with hierarchical clustering. Separately sequenced CD4+ and CD8+ repertoires were used to assign a CD4 or CD8 phenotype to each responding clone. The public reads were quality trimmed at Q25 with fastp and then assembled into clones with MiXCR by TCRdb, keeping productive beta chains. Rows are unified per CDR3 protein, each entry keeping the most common DNA and genes. The authors' filters were not applied to this entry. This sample gives about 110,000 distinct CDR3 sequences in total; 17% of them show up just once. The ten largest clonotypes hold around 28% of the sample.

Trimming leaves V shorter by 5 bases and J shorter by 0 bases, with the junction holding 6 bases beyond the gene matches. CDR1 and CDR2 are read off the germline V gene (reference sequence) as SEHNR and FQNEAQ. The CDR3 runs 17 amino acids, cysteine and phenylalanine included. Solely the CDR3 DNA is kept, with 51 bases framed from the first base. The sample is drawn from a study of T-cell memory formation after mild COVID-19 (dated by TCRdb to the early 2020s). For context, the study as a whole: Most TCR sequence clusters were specific to one of the two donors. In a couple of donors, T-cell clones that expanded and contracted after mild COVID-19 were tracked by sequencing TCRalpha and TCRbeta repertoires over time. Two young, previously healthy adult volunteers made up the cohort, one male and one female. Study-wide conclusions, independent of this receptor: Some responding clones were detected in pre-infection memory, which suggested that pre-existing cross-reactive memory T cells had joined the SARS-CoV-2 response. From day 15 to 85, contracting clones showed balanced CD4/CD8 phenotypes, whereas a second wave of clones that expanded from day 15 to 37 leaned towards CD4+. The study included only a couple of mild cases, and larger cohorts that include severe cases with pre-infection samples were judged to be necessary. The second-wave clones that peaked on day 37 were not confirmed to be SARS-CoV-2 specific. Contracting CD4+ clones were located mainly in the CM and EM memory subsets, whereas CD8+ clones were found to be enriched in EMRA.

Ficoll-Paque density gradient centrifugation was used to isolate PBMCs. The receptor comes from an adult woman who had mild COVID-19 (a few samples of this study predate the infection). The sample titles of this study are shuffled in the database, so cell type and time point are left out; the donor was told from shared clones. The chain uses TRBV7-9 and TRBJ2-1; TRBD2 matches 11 bases in the middle. Material for sequencing was PBMCs or a T cell subset sorted from them (not recorded which). Here is the DNA: TGTGCCAGCAGCCCTAGACTAGCGGGGAGCTCCTACAATGAGCAGTTCTTC. Translated, this gives CASSPRLAGSSYNEQFF.